Given below is one T cell receptor beta chain in context. The source of the sample is a study of shared clonotypes between healthy human individuals. Study-wide context: Each donor had three CD4 naive, three CD4 memory, two CD8 naive and one CD8 memory plate.

Data came from immunoSEQ multiplex PCR; TCRdb stores just in-frame clones and leaves some out. In the table there are millions of clones, roughly 95% of which are singletons. The V gene's germline CDR1 is SGHNT and CDR2 YYREEE (reference sequence). CDR3 length: 14 residues. Trimming at V came to 4 bases and at J to 7 bases, leaving 7 bases not matched to a gene. The rearrangement uses TRBV5-4 and TRBJ1-4; 7 bases match TRBD1. Sequencing input: naive CD4+ T cells sorted from blood. Specified subset: CD45RA+ positively selected. The clonotype comes from a man younger than 30 in good health. The CDR3 protein is CASSPGQEIEKLFF. The CDR3 bases are TGTGCCAGCAGCCCTGGACAGGAAATTGAAAAACTGTTTTTT. The variable domain in full, completed from reference TRBV5-4 and TRBJ1-4, reads ETGVTQSPTHLIKTRGQQVTLRCSSQSGHNTVSWYQQALGQGPQFIFQYYREEENGRGNFPPRFSGLQFPNYSSELNVNALELDDSALYLCASSPGQEIEKLFFGSGTQLSVL.